Sequencing of this T cell receptor (beta chain) was carried out in a study of response to subunit inactivated influenza vaccine. The study's findings and limits: The study's authors posited that every seasonal influenza vaccination enlists few new T cells.

TCRdb passed the RT-PCR reads through MiXCR, listing each CDR3 protein once. The profile shows over 750,000 distinct CDR3 sequences, around 20% of them singletons. Concerning this clonotype: Its target is unknown.

The V gene's germline CDR1 is MNHEY and CDR2 SVGAGI. This CDR3 has 17 residues. V lost 2 bases and J lost 0, with 11 bases in between. The sequence was collected from a man aged 50-60 years who received an inactivated influenza vaccine. The sequencing used PBMCs from blood, collected less than 6 days after vaccination. V gene TRBV6-5 combines with J gene TRBJ2-6, with a weak D call TRBD2 (6 bases). CDR3 amino acids: CASSYGPGLSGANVLTF. The CDR3 DNA reads TGTGCCAGCAGTTACGGTCCGGGACTCTCTGGGGCCAACGTCCTGACTTTC.